This T cell receptor beta chain was captured by sequencing in a study of blood T cell repertoires in COVID-19. Across the study: The cDNA or gDNA used as material had been derived from T cells, B-cell-depleted T cells, or PBMCs.

Original methodology: How many nucleated cells were present was estimated from reference gene primer amplification. Sequenced by immunoSEQ multiplex PCR; TCRdb stores in-frame clones only, minus some. V and J calls and clone size are given by that table; D and trimming were obtained from the DNA. The table lists under 150,000 clones, about four fifths of them singletons. V was shortened by 2 bases and J by 1 base, with 8 bases between the two germline ends. The V gene's germline CDR1 is GTSNPN and CDR2 SVGIG (reference sequence). The CDR3 consists of 13 residues. The origin of this receptor is a woman of 80 years or more in a cohort sampled during active or convalescent COVID-19. The gene calls are TRBV30 and TRBJ2-5, with D unclear. The sequencing sample was made of peripheral blood. CDR3 in DNA: TGTGCCTGGAGTATACAGATCCAAGAGACCCAGTACTTC. This gives the protein CAWSIQIQETQYF.